The present entry profiles one T cell receptor (beta chain) with its context. The data originate from a study of T cell responses to AZD1222 COVID-19 vaccine. The method was immunoSEQ multiplex PCR; TCRdb's version includes in-frame clones alone and lacks a portion of them. The table includes over 130,000 clones, about 90% detected once. The CDR3 consists of 16 residues. The germline CDR1 and CDR2 sequences are LGHNT and FRNRAP. V was trimmed by 5 bases and J by 0 bases, leaving 14 bases between them. The sample in question was peripheral blood, obtained on day 0 of AZD1222 vaccination. The receptor was isolated from an adult in good health. V usage is TRBV12-5 and J usage is TRBJ1-3; tentative D call: TRBD1 (6 bases). The CDR3 spells CASGDGTHSSGNTIYF. DNA of the CDR3: TGTGCTAGTGGTGACGGGACACACAGCTCTGGAAACACCATATATTTT.